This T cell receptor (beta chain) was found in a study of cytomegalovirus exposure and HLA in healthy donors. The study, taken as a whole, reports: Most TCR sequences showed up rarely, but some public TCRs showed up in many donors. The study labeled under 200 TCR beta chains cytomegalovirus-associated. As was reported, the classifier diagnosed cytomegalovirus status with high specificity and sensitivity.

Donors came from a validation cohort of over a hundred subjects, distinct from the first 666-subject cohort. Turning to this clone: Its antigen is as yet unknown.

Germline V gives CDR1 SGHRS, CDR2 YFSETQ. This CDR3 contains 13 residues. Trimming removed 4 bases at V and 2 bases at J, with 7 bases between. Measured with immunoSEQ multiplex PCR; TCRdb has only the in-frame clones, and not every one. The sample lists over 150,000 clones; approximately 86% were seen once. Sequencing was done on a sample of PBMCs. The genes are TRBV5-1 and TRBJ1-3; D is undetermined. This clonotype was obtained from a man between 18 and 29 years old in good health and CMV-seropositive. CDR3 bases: TGCGCCAGCAGCGAGGGAACTGGAAACACCATATATTTT. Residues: CASSEGTGNTIYF.